This is a list of T cell receptor beta chains from one sample in a study of Ad26.COV2.S vaccination and SARS-CoV-2 variants. The data were produced by immunoSEQ multiplex PCR, yet TCRdb's version contains in-frame clones alone and is incomplete. The sample records 350,000 to 400,000 clones, more than 85% being singletons. Sequencing was performed on peripheral blood, taken in a trial of Ad26.COV2.S vaccine versus placebo. These receptors were obtained from a person between 18 and 65 years old who received the Ad26.COV2.S COVID-19 vaccine or a placebo. CDR3s include the opening cysteine and the closing phenylalanine or tryptophan. A D gene is named only where the DNA matches it firmly. Part of the rows lack a size; the others show once, few, many or a class for expanded clones.

.,.,TRBJ2-7,TRBV5-1,CASSGTGEQYF,TGCGCCAGCAGCGGAACGGGCGAGCAGTACTTC
once,.,TRBJ1-3,TRBV6-5,CASSPSGNTIYF,TGTGCCAGCAGTCCCTCTGGAAACACCATATATTTT
.,.,TRBJ2-6,TRBV19,CASSLSSGANVLTF,TGTGCCAGTAGTCTAAGCTCTGGGGCCAACGTCCTGACTTTC
.,TRBD1,TRBJ2-7,TRBV7-9,CASSPGTGSEQYF,TGTGCCAGCAGCCCCGGGACAGGAAGTGAGCAGTACTTC
.,.,TRBJ2-7,TRBV5-1,CASSFRGTYEQYF,TGCGCCAGCAGCTTCCGGGGAACCTACGAGCAGTACTTC
once,.,TRBJ2-5,TRBV2,CASTPTGRVRETQYF,TGTGCCAGCACACCCACCGGCAGGGTTCGGGAGACCCAGTACTTC
.,TRBD1,TRBJ2-2,TRBV10-3,CATSMDRGHTGELFF,TGTGCCACCAGCATGGACAGGGGGCATACCGGGGAGCTGTTTTTT
.,.,TRBJ1-1,TRBV18,CASSLGRGGNTEAFF,TGTGCCAGCTCCCTGGGACGGGGGGGTAACACTGAAGCTTTCTTT
.,.,TRBJ1-2,TRBV4-1,CASSQPSKAPAYGYTF,TGCGCCAGCAGCCAACCGTCAAAGGCCCCAGCCTATGGCTACACCTTC
few,.,TRBJ1-6,TRBV30,CAWSGGQGNSPLHF,TGTGCCTGGAGTGGGGGGCAGGGGAATTCACCCCTCCACTTT
once,.,TRBJ2-4,TRBV18,CASSSKEEYKNIQYF,TGTGCCAGCTCCTCGAAGGAGGAGTACAAAAACATTCAGTACTTC
.,TRBD1,TRBJ2-1,TRBV7-9,CASSRGQGANEQFF,TGTGCCAGCAGCCGTGGACAGGGGGCGAATGAGCAGTTCTTC
.,.,TRBJ2-3,TRBV10-1,CASSAVASKDTQYF,TGCGCCAGCAGTGCGGTAGCTAGCAAGGATACGCAGTATTTT
.,TRBD1,TRBJ1-1,TRBV5-5,CASSFDRGSTEAFF,TGTGCCAGCAGCTTCGACAGGGGTAGCACTGAAGCTTTCTTT
.,TRBD1,TRBJ1-2,TRBV2,CASSAGTAYGYTF,TGTGCCAGCAGCGCCGGGACAGCCTATGGCTACACCTTC
few,.,TRBJ1-6,TRBV5-4,CASSLRTDYNSPLHF,TGTGCCAGCAGCCTAAGGACGGACTATAATTCACCCCTCCACTTT
.,TRBD2,TRBJ2-3,TRBV5-1,CASSPPSASGIAQMAQYF,TGCGCCAGCAGCCCGCCATCGGCTAGCGGAATAGCACAGATGGCGCAGTATTTT
.,.,TRBJ1-2,TRBV10-2,CASSESIGAVKGYTF,TGCGCCAGCAGTGAGTCGATTGGGGCAGTAAAGGGCTACACCTTC
.,TRBD1,TRBJ1-2,TRBV11-2,CASSPGQGDYGYTF,TGTGCCAGCAGCCCAGGACAGGGCGACTATGGCTACACCTTC
.,.,TRBJ1-1,TRBV4-1,CASSSFGGLGTEAFF,TGCGCCAGCAGCTCTTTCGGGGGGCTGGGGACTGAAGCTTTCTTT
.,TRBD1,TRBJ2-5,TRBV5-1,CASSLGQGAGETQYF,TGCGCCAGCAGCTTGGGACAGGGGGCCGGGGAGACCCAGTACTTC
.,.,TRBJ2-6,TRBV2,CASSEKSKIDAGANVLTF,TGTGCCAGCAGTGAAAAGTCGAAGATTGACGCCGGGGCCAACGTCCTGACTTTC
.,.,TRBJ1-3,TRBV19,CASSSKGLAGNTIYF,TGTGCCAGTAGTAGCAAGGGGTTGGCTGGAAACACCATATATTTT
.,.,TRBJ2-3,TRBV27,CASSLSFTDTQYF,TGTGCCAGCAGTTTATCGTTCACAGATACGCAGTATTTT
.,TRBD1,TRBJ1-2,TRBV6-5,CASSQTGGNYGYTF,TGTGCCAGCAGTCAGACAGGGGGCAACTATGGCTACACCTTC
.,.,TRBJ1-2,TRBV10-3,CAISWDNSYGYTF,TGTGCCATCAGTTGGGACAACAGCTATGGCTACACCTTC
.,.,TRBJ1-1,TRBV19,CASTWGWERNTEAFF,TGTGCCAGCACGTGGGGTTGGGAGAGGAACACTGAAGCTTTCTTT
once,.,TRBJ2-1,TRBV21-1,CASSKESLGSGEYNEQFF,TGTGCCAGCAGCAAAGAATCCCTTGGTAGCGGGGAGTACAATGAGCAGTTCTTC
few,.,TRBJ1-1,TRBV19,CASSMVEGRTEAFF,TGTGCCAGTAGTATGGTTGAGGGTCGGACTGAAGCTTTCTTT
.,.,TRBJ1-1,TRBV19,CASSISTDTTEAFF,TGTGCCAGTAGTATCTCCACGGACACCACTGAAGCTTTCTTT
.,TRBD2,TRBJ2-3,TRBV6-1,CASSEGLRRGVTSTDTQYF,TGTGCCAGCAGTGAAGGTCTGCGGCGGGGGGTCACTAGCACAGATACGCAGTATTTT
.,.,TRBJ2-3,TRBV19,CASSMRGEVPDTQYF,TGTGCCAGTAGTATGAGGGGGGAGGTCCCAGATACGCAGTATTTT
.,.,TRBJ1-2,TRBV10-3,CAISESLGASKYGYTF,TGTGCCATCAGTGAGTCGTTAGGGGCTTCAAAATATGGCTACACCTTC
.,.,TRBJ2-3,TRBV11-3,CASSLGGGDSSTDTQYF,TGTGCCAGCAGCCTCGGGGGCGGGGACTCAAGCACAGATACGCAGTATTTT
.,TRBD1,TRBJ2-2,TRBV10-3,CASHGGGQETGELFF,TGTGCCAGCCACGGTGGGGGACAGGAAACCGGGGAGCTGTTTTTT
.,.,TRBJ1-1,TRBV10-3,CAISAKEGLTEAFF,TGTGCCATCAGCGCCAAGGAAGGGCTGACTGAAGCTTTCTTT
.,.,TRBJ2-3,TRBV7-9,CASSLSSTPADTQYF,TGTGCCAGCAGCTTATCCTCAACTCCGGCGGATACGCAGTATTTT
.,.,TRBJ2-1,TRBV19,CASSSKISGTEQFF,TGTGCCAGTTCCTCCAAAATCTCGGGGACTGAGCAGTTCTTC
.,.,TRBJ1-1,TRBV6-5,CASRWSTATEAFF,TGTGCCAGCAGGTGGTCGACAGCCACTGAAGCTTTCTTT
.,.,TRBJ2-2,TRBV6-6,CASSSSSGYTGELFF,TGTGCCAGCAGTTCATCCTCGGGTTACACCGGGGAGCTGTTTTTT
once,.,TRBJ1-5,TRBV6-2/TRBV6-3,CASSYGPVRARGQPQHF,TGTGCCAGCAGTTACGGTCCGGTTAGGGCGCGGGGACAGCCCCAGCATTTT
.,.,TRBJ1-4,TRBV12-3/TRBV12-4,CASSRDMGEKLFF,TGTGCCAGCAGTCGGGACATGGGAGAAAAACTGTTTTTT
.,.,TRBJ2-3,TRBV5-6,CASSYYSSGGDTQYF,TGTGCCAGCAGCTACTATTCGAGTGGAGGGGATACGCAGTATTTT
.,TRBD1,TRBJ1-5,TRBV5-5,CASSPDREGQPQHF,TGTGCCAGCAGCCCGGACAGGGAAGGTCAGCCCCAGCATTTT
.,TRBD1,TRBJ1-2,TRBV11-2,CASSTSRGGQRGYTF,TGTGCCAGCAGCACCAGTAGGGGGGGACAGCGAGGCTACACCTTC
.,TRBD2,TRBJ2-3,TRBV5-1,CASRAGEHSSTDTQYF,TGCGCCAGCAGGGCGGGGGAACATTCTAGCACAGATACGCAGTATTTT
.,.,TRBJ1-4,TRBV19,CASSSSGVSNEKLFF,TGTGCCAGTAGTAGTTCGGGGGTTTCTAATGAAAAACTGTTTTTT
.,.,TRBJ2-1,TRBV30,CAWNRDNEQFF,TGTGCCTGGAACCGGGACAATGAGCAGTTCTTC
.,.,TRBJ2-1,TRBV9,CASSVELRGGYNEQFF,TGTGCCAGCAGCGTAGAATTACGGGGAGGCTACAATGAGCAGTTCTTC
.,.,TRBJ1-5,TRBV18,CASSSENQPQHF,TGTGCCAGCTCATCCGAGAATCAGCCCCAGCATTTT